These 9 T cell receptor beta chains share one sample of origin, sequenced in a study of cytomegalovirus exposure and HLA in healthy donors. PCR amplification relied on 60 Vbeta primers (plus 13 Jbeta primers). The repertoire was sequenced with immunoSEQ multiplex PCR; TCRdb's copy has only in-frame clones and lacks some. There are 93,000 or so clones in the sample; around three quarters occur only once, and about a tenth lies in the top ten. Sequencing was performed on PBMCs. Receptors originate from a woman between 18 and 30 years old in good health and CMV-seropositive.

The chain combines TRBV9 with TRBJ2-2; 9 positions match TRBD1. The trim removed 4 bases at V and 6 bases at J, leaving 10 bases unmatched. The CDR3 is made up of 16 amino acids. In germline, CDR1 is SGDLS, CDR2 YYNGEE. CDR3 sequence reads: CASSPPGTGIAGELFF. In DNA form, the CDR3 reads TGTGCCAGCAGCCCCCCCGGGACAGGGATCGCCGGGGAGCTGTTTTTT.

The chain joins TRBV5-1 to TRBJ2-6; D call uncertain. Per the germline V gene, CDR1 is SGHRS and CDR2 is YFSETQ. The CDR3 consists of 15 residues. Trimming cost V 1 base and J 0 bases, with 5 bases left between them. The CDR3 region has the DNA TGCGCCAGCAGCTTGTACATCTCTGGGGCCAACGTCCTGACTTTC. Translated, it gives CASSLYISGANVLTF.

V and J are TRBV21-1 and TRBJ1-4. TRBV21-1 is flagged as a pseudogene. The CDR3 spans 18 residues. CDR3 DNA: TGTGCCAGCAGAATTGAAAGTGGGGGGATCTCTAGTAATGAAAAACTGTTTTTT. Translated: CASRIESGGISSNEKLFF.

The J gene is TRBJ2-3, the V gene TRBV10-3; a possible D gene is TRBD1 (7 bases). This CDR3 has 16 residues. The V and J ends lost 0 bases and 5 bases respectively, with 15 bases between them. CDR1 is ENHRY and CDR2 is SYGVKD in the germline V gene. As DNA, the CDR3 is TGTGCCATCAGTGAGTCCCCCCAGGGGGGTCAAGATACGCAGTATTTT. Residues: CAISESPQGGQDTQYF.

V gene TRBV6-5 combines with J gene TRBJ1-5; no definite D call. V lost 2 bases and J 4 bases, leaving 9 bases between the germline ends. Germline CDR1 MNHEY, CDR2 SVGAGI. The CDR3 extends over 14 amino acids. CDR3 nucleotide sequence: TGTGCCAGCAGTTACGCCAGGCAAAATCAGCCCCAGCATTTT. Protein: CASSYARQNQPQHF.

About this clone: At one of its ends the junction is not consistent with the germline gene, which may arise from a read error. DNA of the CDR3: TGTGCCAGCAACCCGGGGTCTCCAGCCCCCTTT. Its translation is CASNPGSPAPF. J is TRBJ1-6 and V is TRBV6-5; D gene unclear. The CDR3 is 11 amino acids. The germline CDR1 and CDR2 sequences are MNHEY and SVGAGI.

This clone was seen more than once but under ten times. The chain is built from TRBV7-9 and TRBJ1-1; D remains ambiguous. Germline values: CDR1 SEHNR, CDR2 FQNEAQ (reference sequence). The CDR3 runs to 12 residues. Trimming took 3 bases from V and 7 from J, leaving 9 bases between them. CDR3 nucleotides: TGTGCCAGCAGCTTTCTTGAGGGTGAAGCTTTCTTT. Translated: CASSFLEGEAFF.

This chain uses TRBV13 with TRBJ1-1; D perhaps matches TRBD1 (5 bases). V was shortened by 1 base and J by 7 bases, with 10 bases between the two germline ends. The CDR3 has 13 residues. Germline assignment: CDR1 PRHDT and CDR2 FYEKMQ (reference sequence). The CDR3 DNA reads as TGTGCCAGCAGCTTAGTAAGGGGCAGTGAAGCTTTCTTT. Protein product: CASSLVRGSEAFF. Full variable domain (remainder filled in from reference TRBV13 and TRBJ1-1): AAGVIQSPRHLIKEKRETATLKCYPIPRHDTVYWYQQGPGQDPQFLISFYEKMQSDKGSIPDRFSAQQFSDYHSELNMSSLELGDSALYFCASSLVRGSEAFFGQGTRLTVV.

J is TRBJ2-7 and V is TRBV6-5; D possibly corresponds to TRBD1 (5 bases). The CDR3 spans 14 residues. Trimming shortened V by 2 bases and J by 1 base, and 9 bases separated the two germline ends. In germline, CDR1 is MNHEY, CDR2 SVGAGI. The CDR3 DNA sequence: TGTGCCAGCAGTTACACCCAGGGATCCTACGAGCAGTACTTC. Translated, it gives CASSYTQGSYEQYF.